The clone carrying this T cell receptor (beta chain) was seen at least ten times. Its target is unknown. The source of the sample is a study of molecular identifiers for immune sequencing clone quantification. Libraries of bulk TCR were made by previously described methods (with listed TCR primers). TCRdb independently ran MiXCR on the PCR reads; one entry per CDR3 protein. The sample includes about 510,000 distinct CDR3 sequences, about 21% of them seen just once. The CDR3 has 15 amino acids. Germline values: CDR1 LGHNA, CDR2 YSLEER. Trimming pared 0 bases from V and 2 bases from J, leaving 11 bases between. Notes on the study in general: Clones that had above 20 RNA copies took up over 97% of effector molecules but under 1% in naive cells.

It was from about 19,000 to 1,100,000 sorted cells, with 10%, 30% or 50% RNA, that naive CD8 libraries came. Sorting defined naive CD8 T cells as CD8+CD4-CCR7+CD45RA+. The chain joins TRBV4-3 to TRBJ2-7; the D gene is possibly TRBD1 (6 bases). The sample comprised naive CD8+ T cells from blood, with Jurkat cell RNA spiked in. Subset indicated: FACS-sorted CD8+CD4-CCR7+CD45RA+ naive T cells. This TCR was recovered from a human donor in good health. Some libraries in this study had Jurkat cell RNA spiked in. The CDR3 coding sequence is TGCGCCAGCAGCCAAGAAGGCAGGGGCGCCTACGAGCAGTACTTC. Its translation: CASSQEGRGAYEQYF.